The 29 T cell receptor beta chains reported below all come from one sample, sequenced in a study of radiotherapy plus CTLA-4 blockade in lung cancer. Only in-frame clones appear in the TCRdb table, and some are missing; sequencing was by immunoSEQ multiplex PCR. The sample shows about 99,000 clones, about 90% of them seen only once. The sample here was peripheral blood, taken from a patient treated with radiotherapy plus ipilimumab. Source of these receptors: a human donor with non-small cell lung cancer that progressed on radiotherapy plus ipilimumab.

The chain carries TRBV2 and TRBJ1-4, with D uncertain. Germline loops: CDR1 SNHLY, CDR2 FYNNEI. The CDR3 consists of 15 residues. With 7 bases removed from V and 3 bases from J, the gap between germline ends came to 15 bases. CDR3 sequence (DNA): TGTGCCAGCATGTCCGACGGAGTTCCTAATGAAAAACTGTTTTTT. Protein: CASMSDGVPNEKLFF.

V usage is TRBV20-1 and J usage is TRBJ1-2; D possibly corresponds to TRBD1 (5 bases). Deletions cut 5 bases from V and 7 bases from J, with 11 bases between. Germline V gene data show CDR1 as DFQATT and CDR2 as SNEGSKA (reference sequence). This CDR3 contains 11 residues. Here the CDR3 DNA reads TGCAGTGCTCCCCAGGGTGGTGGCTACACCTTC. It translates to CSAPQGGGYTF.

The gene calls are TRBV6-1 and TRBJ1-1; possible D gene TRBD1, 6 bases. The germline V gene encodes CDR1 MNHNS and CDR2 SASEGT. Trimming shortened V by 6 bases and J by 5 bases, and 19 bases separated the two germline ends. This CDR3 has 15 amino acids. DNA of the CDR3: TGTGCCAGCAGGCCCCCTGGGGGGGCGTGGACTGAAGCTTTCTTT. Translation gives CASRPPGGAWTEAFF.

The CDR3 reads CASSSLRGNLYEQYF. Written as DNA, the CDR3 is TGTGCCAGCAGCTCCCTCAGGGGCAACCTCTACGAGCAGTACTTC. The chain has TRBV5-4 and TRBJ2-7, with a possible D match to TRBD1 (6 bases). Germline values: CDR1 SGHNT, CDR2 YYREEE (reference sequence). Trimming stripped 3 bases from V and 3 bases from J, with 16 bases between. The CDR3 length is 15 residues.

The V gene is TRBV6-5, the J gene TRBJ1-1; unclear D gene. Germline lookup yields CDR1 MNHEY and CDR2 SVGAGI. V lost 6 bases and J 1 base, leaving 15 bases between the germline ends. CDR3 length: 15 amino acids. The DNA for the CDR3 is TGTGCCAGCAGAAACCGGGTCCCCGGGAACACTGAAGCTTTCTTT. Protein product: CASRNRVPGNTEAFF.

The CDR3 DNA is TGTGCCAGCAGCTTAGCTAGCGGACAAATCAATGAGCAGTTCTTC. This codes for CASSLASGQINEQFF. The chain combines TRBV7-2 with TRBJ2-1; tentatively, D is TRBD2 (6 bases). Per germline, CDR1 SGHTA and CDR2 FQGNSA. CDR3 length equals 15 residues. The V gene lost 0 bases and the J gene lost 6 bases, with 12 bases spanning the gap.

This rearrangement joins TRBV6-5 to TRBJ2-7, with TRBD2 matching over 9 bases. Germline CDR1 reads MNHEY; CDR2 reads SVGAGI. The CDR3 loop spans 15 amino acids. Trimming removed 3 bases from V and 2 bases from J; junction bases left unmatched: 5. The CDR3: CASSYRREGTYEQYF. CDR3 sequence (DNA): TGTGCCAGCAGTTATCGGCGGGAGGGTACCTACGAGCAGTACTTC.

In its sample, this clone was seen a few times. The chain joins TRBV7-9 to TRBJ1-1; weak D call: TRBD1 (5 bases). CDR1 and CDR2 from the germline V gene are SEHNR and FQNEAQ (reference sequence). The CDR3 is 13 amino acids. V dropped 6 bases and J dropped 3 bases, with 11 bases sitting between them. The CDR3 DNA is TGTGCCAGCAGACATCAAGGGGACACTGAAGCTTTCTTT. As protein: CASRHQGDTEAFF. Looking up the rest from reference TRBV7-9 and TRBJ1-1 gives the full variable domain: DTGVSQNPRHKITKRGQNVTFRCDPISEHNRLYWYRQTLGQGPEFLTYFQNEAQLEKSRLLSDRFSAERPKGSFSTLEIQRTEQGDSAMYLCASRHQGDTEAFFGQGTRLTVV.

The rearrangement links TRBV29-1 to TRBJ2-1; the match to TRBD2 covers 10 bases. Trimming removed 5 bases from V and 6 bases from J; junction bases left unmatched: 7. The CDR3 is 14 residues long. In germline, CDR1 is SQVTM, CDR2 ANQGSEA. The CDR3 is CSVKLAGLFNEQFF. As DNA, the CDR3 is TGCAGCGTTAAACTAGCGGGATTATTCAATGAGCAGTTCTTC.

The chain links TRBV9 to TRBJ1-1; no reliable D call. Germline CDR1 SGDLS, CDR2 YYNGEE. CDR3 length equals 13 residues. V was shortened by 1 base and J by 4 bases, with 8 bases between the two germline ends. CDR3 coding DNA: TGTGCCAGCAGCGTATTGGTTGGCACTGAAGCTTTCTTT. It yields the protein CASSVLVGTEAFF. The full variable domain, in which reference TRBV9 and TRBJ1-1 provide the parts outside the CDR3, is DSGVTQTPKHLITATGQRVTLRCSPRSGDLSVYWYQQSLDQGLQFLIQYYNGEERAKGNILERFSAQQFPDLHSELNLSSLELGDSALYFCASSVLVGTEAFFGQGTRLTVV.

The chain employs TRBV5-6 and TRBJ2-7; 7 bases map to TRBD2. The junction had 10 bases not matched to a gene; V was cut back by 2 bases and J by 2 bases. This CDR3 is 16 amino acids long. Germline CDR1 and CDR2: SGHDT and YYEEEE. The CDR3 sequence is CASSFRLGGSPYEQYF. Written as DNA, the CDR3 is TGTGCCAGCAGCTTTCGTTTGGGAGGGAGTCCCTACGAGCAGTACTTC.

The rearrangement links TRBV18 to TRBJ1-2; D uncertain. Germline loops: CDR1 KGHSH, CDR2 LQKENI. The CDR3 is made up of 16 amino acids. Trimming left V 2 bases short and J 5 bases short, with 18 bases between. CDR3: CASSPDLTGSFYGYTF. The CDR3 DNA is TGTGCCAGCTCACCAGATCTCACGGGGAGTTTTTATGGCTACACCTTC.

In nucleotides, the CDR3 is TGTGCCAGCTCACCTTTAAAAGGGTCCGATCCCGTAGCGCAGTATTTT. It encodes CASSPLKGSDPVAQYF. This sequence joins TRBV18 and TRBJ2-3; no clear D. The V and J ends lost 3 bases and 10 bases respectively, with 23 bases between them. The CDR3 has 16 residues. Germline V CDR1 and CDR2: KGHSH, LQKENI.

CDR3 coding DNA: TGTGCCAGCAGCTTGCAGGGGGTTCAATCCTACGAGCAGTACTTC. Amino acid sequence: CASSLQGVQSYEQYF. The chain has TRBV5-4 and TRBJ2-7, with 7 bases matching TRBD1. The germline V gene encodes CDR1 SGHNT and CDR2 YYREEE (reference sequence). V dropped 1 base and J dropped 1; count of bases not matched to a gene: 5. This CDR3 has 15 amino acids.

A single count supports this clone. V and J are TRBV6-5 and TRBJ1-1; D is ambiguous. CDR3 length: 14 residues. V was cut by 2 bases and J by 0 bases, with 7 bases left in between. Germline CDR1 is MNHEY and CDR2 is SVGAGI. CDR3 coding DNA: TGTGCCAGCAGTTACCGGACGGTGAACACTGAAGCTTTCTTT. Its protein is CASSYRTVNTEAFF.

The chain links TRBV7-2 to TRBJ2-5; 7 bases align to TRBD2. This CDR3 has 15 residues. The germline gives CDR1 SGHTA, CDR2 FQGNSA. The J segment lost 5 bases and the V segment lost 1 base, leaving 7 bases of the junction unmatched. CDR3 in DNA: TGTGCCAGCAGCTTAGGGGGCGGGAGTGGGGAGACCCAGTACTTC. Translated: CASSLGGGSGETQYF.

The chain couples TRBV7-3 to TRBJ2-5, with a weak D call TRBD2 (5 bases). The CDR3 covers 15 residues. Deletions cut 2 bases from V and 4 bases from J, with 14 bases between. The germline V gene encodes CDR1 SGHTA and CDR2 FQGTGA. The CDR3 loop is CASSLAGNRGETQYF. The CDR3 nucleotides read TGTGCCAGCAGCTTAGCGGGCAACCGAGGAGAGACCCAGTACTTC.

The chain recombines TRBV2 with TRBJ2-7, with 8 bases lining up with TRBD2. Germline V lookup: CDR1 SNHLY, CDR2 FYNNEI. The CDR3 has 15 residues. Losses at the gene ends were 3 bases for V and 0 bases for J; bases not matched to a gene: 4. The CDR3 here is CASSDASGFSYEQYF. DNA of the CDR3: TGTGCCAGCAGTGACGCTAGCGGGTTCTCCTACGAGCAGTACTTC. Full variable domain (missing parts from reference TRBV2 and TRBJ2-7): EPEVTQTPSHQVTQMGQEVILRCVPISNHLYFYWYRQILGQKVEFLVSFYNNEISEKSEIFDDQFSVERPDGSNFTLKIRSTKLEDSAMYFCASSDASGFSYEQYFGPGTRLTVT.

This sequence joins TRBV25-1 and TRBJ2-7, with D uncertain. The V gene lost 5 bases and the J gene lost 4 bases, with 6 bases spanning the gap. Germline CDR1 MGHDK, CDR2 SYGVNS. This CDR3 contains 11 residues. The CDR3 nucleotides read TGTGCCAGCAGTTCTGGGTACGAGCAGTACTTC. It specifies CASSSGYEQYF.

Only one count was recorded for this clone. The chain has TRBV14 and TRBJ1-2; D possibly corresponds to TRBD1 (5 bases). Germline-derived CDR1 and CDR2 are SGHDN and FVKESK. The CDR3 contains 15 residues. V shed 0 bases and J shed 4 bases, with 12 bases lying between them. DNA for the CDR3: TGTGCCAGCAGCCAAGATGTTTTGGGACTCTATGGCTACACCTTC. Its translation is CASSQDVLGLYGYTF.

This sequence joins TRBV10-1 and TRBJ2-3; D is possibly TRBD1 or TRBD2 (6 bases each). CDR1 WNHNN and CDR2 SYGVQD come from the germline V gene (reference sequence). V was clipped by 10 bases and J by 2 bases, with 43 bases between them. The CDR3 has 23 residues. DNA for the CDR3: TGCGCCACCCTCCGCGGTGGGGTTAGGGGGACTTTTTTGGAGCGGAGTCCCACAGATACGCAGTATTTT. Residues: CATLRGGVRGTFLERSPTDTQYF.

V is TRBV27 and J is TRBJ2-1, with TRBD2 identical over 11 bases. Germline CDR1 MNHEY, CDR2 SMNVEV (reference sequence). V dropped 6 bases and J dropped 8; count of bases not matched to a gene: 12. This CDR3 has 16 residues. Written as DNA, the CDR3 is TGTGCCAGCAGCCCGGAAAGGACTAGCGGGTACTATGAGCAGTTCTTC. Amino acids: CASSPERTSGYYEQFF.

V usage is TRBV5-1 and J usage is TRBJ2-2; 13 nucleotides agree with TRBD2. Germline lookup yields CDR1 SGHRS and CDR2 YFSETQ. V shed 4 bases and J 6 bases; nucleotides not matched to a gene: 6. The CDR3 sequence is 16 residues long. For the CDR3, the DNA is TGCGCCAGCAGCCCGACTAGCGGGAGGTTCGCCGGGGAGCTGTTTTTT. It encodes CASSPTSGRFAGELFF.

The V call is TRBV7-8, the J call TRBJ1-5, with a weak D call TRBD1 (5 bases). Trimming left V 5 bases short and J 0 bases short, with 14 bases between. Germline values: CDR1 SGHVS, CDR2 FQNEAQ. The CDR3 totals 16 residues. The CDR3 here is CASSPQGAYSNQPQHF. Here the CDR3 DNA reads TGTGCCAGCAGCCCCCAGGGAGCCTATAGCAATCAGCCCCAGCATTTT.

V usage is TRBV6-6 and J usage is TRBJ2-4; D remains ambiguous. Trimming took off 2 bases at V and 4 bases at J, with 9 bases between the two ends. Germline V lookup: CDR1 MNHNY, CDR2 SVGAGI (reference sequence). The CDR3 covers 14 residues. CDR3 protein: CASSYGAGKNIQYF. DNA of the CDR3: TGTGCCAGCAGTTACGGCGCAGGTAAAAACATTCAGTACTTC.

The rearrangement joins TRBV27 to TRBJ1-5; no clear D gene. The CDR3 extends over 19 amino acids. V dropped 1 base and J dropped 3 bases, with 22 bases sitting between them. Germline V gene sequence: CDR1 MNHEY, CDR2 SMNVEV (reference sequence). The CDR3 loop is CASSLFGFSGRSLNQPQHF. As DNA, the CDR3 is TGTGCCAGCAGTTTATTTGGTTTCTCGGGCAGGAGCCTCAATCAGCCCCAGCATTTT.

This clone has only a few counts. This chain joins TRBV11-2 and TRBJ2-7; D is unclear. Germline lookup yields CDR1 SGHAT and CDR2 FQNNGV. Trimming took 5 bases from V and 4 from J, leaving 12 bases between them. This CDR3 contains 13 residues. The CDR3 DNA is TGTGCCAGCAGCCCCTTCCCCGAGTACGAGCAGTACTTC. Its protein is CASSPFPEYEQYF.

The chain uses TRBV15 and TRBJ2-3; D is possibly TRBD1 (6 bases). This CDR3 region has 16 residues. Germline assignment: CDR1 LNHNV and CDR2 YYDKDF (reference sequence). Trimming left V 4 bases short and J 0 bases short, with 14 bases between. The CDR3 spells CATSIGQRASTDTQYF. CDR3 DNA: TGTGCCACCAGCATAGGACAGAGGGCTAGCACAGATACGCAGTATTTT.

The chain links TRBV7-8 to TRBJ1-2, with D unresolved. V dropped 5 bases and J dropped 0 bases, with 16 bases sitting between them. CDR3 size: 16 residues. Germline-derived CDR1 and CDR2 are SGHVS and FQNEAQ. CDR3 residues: CASSASRASTNYGYTF. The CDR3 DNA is TGTGCCAGCAGCGCTAGCCGTGCTTCAACTAACTATGGCTACACCTTC.